Presented here are 20 T cell receptor beta chains from one specimen sequenced in a study of blood T cell repertoires in COVID-19. Profiled with immunoSEQ multiplex PCR; TCRdb holds only in-frame clones, not every one. Of about 130,000 clones in the sample, roughly 80% were seen once. Material for sequencing was peripheral blood. The source is a woman aged 45-59 years with acute or convalescent COVID-19.

The chain carries TRBV5-1 and TRBJ1-1, with TRBD1 as a possible D gene (6 bases). The CDR3 has 15 residues. The germline V gene encodes CDR1 SGHRS and CDR2 YFSETQ. Trimming cost V 4 bases and J 3 bases, with 16 bases left between them. The CDR3 DNA sequence: TGCGCCAGCAGCGTATCAGGGGATGGGGACACTGAAGCTTTCTTT. Translated, it gives CASSVSGDGDTEAFF. Combining the CDR3 with reference TRBV5-1 and TRBJ1-1 gives the whole variable domain KAGVTQTPRYLIKTRGQQVTLSCSPISGHRSVSWYQQTPGQGLQFLFEYFSETQRNKGNFPGRFSGRQFSNSRSEMNVSTLELGDSALYLCASSVSGDGDTEAFFGQGTRLTVV.

The rearrangement links TRBV5-4 to TRBJ1-2, with 8 bases that match TRBD1. J was trimmed by 2 bases and V by 7 bases; bases with no gene match: 7. Germline-derived CDR1 and CDR2 are SGHNT and YYREEE (reference sequence). The CDR3 covers 14 residues. The CDR3 DNA reads TGTGCCAGCTACGCAGGACAGGGAAACTATGGCTACACCTTC. Encoded protein: CASYAGQGNYGYTF.

J is TRBJ1-2 and V is TRBV6-1, with D possibly matching TRBD1 (5 bases). Looked up from germline, CDR1 is MNHNS and CDR2 is SASEGT. CDR3 size: 14 residues. The V end lost 2 bases, the J end lost 2 bases, and 9 bases lay between the germline ends. The CDR3 loop reads CASSEMTANYGYTF. Written as DNA, the CDR3 is TGTGCCAGCAGTGAAATGACAGCAAACTATGGCTACACCTTC.

This clone showed up just a few times. V usage is TRBV6-5 and J usage is TRBJ1-2, with TRBD1 as a possible D gene (5 bases). Germline values: CDR1 MNHEY, CDR2 SVGAGI. Trimming took off 4 bases at V and 2 bases at J, with 17 bases between the two ends. The CDR3 loop spans 16 amino acids. The CDR3 sequence is CASSSQPLTENYGYTF. CDR3 DNA sequence: TGTGCCAGCAGTTCCCAACCTCTGACAGAGAACTATGGCTACACCTTC.

This clone was seen a single time. The chain is built from TRBV5-1 and TRBJ2-1, with TRBD2 identical over 12 bases. The V and J ends lost 3 bases and 9 bases, in that order; junction bases with no gene match: 7. Germline lookup yields CDR1 SGHRS and CDR2 YFSETQ. This CDR3 contains 15 residues. CDR3 protein: CASSSRTSGVVEQFF. CDR3 coding DNA: TGCGCCAGCAGCTCACGGACTAGCGGGGTAGTTGAGCAGTTCTTC.

This rearrangement joins TRBV2 to TRBJ1-2; D gene unclear. Germline V gene lookup returns CDR1 SNHLY and CDR2 FYNNEI. This CDR3 region has 14 residues. Trimming pared 7 bases from V and 1 base from J, leaving 13 bases between. This CDR3 reads CASKSVGGNYGYTF. CDR3 coding DNA: TGTGCCAGCAAAAGTGTAGGAGGTAACTATGGCTACACCTTC.

V gene TRBV5-6 combines with J gene TRBJ1-6; TRBD1 might be the D (6 bases). CDR1 is SGHDT and CDR2 is YYEEEE in the germline V gene. CDR3 length equals 14 residues. Trimming pared 4 bases from V and 3 bases from J, leaving 8 bases between. The CDR3 DNA is TGTGCCAGCAGCCCAGGGGACTATAATTCACCCCTCCACTTT. This codes for CASSPGDYNSPLHF.

The V gene is TRBV10-1, the J gene TRBJ2-7; 8 nucleotides match TRBD1. The CDR3 loop spans 14 amino acids. V lost 7 bases and J lost 4; bases outside the gene matches: 9. Germline loops: CDR1 WNHNN, CDR2 SYGVQD (reference sequence). The CDR3 DNA is TGCGCCAGCAAGCGAGACAGGGGCCCTTACGAGCAGTACTTC. Translated, it gives CASKRDRGPYEQYF.

This chain links TRBV11-2 with TRBJ1-2, with 7 positions matching TRBD1. Germline V gene lookup returns CDR1 SGHAT and CDR2 FQNNGV. Trimming removed 7 bases from V and 3 bases from J; junction bases left unmatched: 5. The CDR3 has 13 residues. As DNA, the CDR3 is TGTGCCAGCACCCAACAGGGGCACTATGGCTACACCTTC. Its translation is CASTQQGHYGYTF. The full variable domain, its missing parts supplied by reference TRBV11-2 and TRBJ1-2, is EAGVAQSPRYKIIEKRQSVAFWCNPISGHATLYWYQQILGQGPKLLIQFQNNGVVDDSQLPKDRFSAERLKGVDSTLKIQPAKLEDSAVYLCASTQQGHYGYTFGSGTRLTVV.

About this clone itself: Mismatch with germline at one junction end may stem from a read error. V is TRBV27 and J is TRBJ2-7; 7 bases are shared with TRBD1. CDR1 MNHEY and CDR2 SMNVEV come from the germline V gene (reference sequence). The CDR3 spans 15 residues. CDR3 nucleotide sequence: TGTGCCAGCAGATTATCCGGGACAGACTTCTACGAGCAGTACTTC. Its translation: CASRLSGTDFYEQYF.

This chain joins TRBV30 and TRBJ1-5, with 7 bases identical to TRBD1. Per the germline V gene, CDR1 is GTSNPN and CDR2 is SVGIG (reference sequence). CDR3 length: 15 residues. V was pared by 1 base and J by 3 bases, with 6 bases of the junction left unmatched. In DNA form, the CDR3 reads TGTGCCTGGAGTGATGGCGACAGGGCCAATCAGCCCCAGCATTTT. Its translation: CAWSDGDRANQPQHF.

This chain uses TRBV19 with TRBJ2-3, with 7 positions matching TRBD2. Germline V lookup: CDR1 LNHDA, CDR2 SQIVND (reference sequence). V shed 6 bases, J shed 6 bases, and the junction held 15 bases outside the gene matches. The CDR3 covers 16 residues. The CDR3 DNA reads TGTGCCAGTAGAAGAAGCGCGGCGGGGGAGGTGGATACGCAGTATTTT. It specifies CASRRSAAGEVDTQYF. Full variable domain (missing parts from reference TRBV19 and TRBJ2-3): DGGITQSPKYLFRKEGQNVTLSCEQNLNHDAMYWYRQDPGQGLRLIYYSQIVNDFQKGDIAEGYSVSREKKESFPLTVTSAQKNPTAFYLCASRRSAAGEVDTQYFGPGTRLTVL.

This chain uses TRBV19 with TRBJ2-3; 12 positions match TRBD2. The ends lost 5 bases at V and 4 bases at J; junction bases unmatched: 7. Germline CDR1 LNHDA, CDR2 SQIVND (reference sequence). The CDR3 runs 16 residues. In DNA form, the CDR3 reads TGTGCCAGTAGTGGCGGACTAGCGGGGACCCCAGATACGCAGTATTTT. Amino acids: CASSGGLAGTPDTQYF. The entire variable domain, with the rest obtained from reference TRBV19 and TRBJ2-3, is as follows: DGGITQSPKYLFRKEGQNVTLSCEQNLNHDAMYWYRQDPGQGLRLIYYSQIVNDFQKGDIAEGYSVSREKKESFPLTVTSAQKNPTAFYLCASSGGLAGTPDTQYFGPGTRLTVL.

The CDR3 bases are TGTGCCAGCAGCATCCGGACAGGGGATAATGAAAAACTGTTTTTT. Protein: CASSIRTGDNEKLFF. The J gene is TRBJ1-4, the V gene TRBV21-1; TRBD1, the D gene given by the table, was not confirmed from the DNA. TRBV21-1 constitutes a pseudogene. The CDR3 totals 15 residues.

The chain has TRBV2 and TRBJ2-5; 7 nucleotides align to TRBD2. The junction had 11 bases not matched to a gene; V was cut back by 3 bases and J by 4 bases. Germline V gene sequence: CDR1 SNHLY, CDR2 FYNNEI. The CDR3 loop spans 16 amino acids. CDR3 sequence (DNA): TGTGCCAGCAGTGATGGGGCCCGGCCGGGAGGAGAGACCCAGTACTTC. It codes for CASSDGARPGGETQYF.

This rearrangement joins TRBV30 to TRBJ2-1; TRBD2 agrees at 8 bases. V lost 3 bases to trimming and J lost 6 bases; unmatched junction nucleotides: 4. Germline V gene lookup returns CDR1 GTSNPN and CDR2 SVGIG (reference sequence). The CDR3 sequence is 13 residues long. The CDR3 here is CAWSGGASNEQFF. DNA of the CDR3: TGTGCCTGGAGCGGGGGGGCCTCCAATGAGCAGTTCTTC.

V gene TRBV5-1 combines with J gene TRBJ2-5; TRBD1 matches at 10 bases. Looked up from germline, CDR1 is SGHRS and CDR2 is YFSETQ. The CDR3 runs 15 residues. Germline trimming cut 4 bases from V and 5 bases from J; bases unmatched to any gene: 8. The CDR3 DNA reads as TGCGCCAGCAGCATAGGGACAGGGGCCGGTGAGACCCAGTACTTC. Translated, it gives CASSIGTGAGETQYF.

This clone was observed once. The genes are TRBV9 and TRBJ1-1; D not certain. This CDR3 contains 15 residues. CDR1 is SGDLS and CDR2 is YYNGEE in the germline V gene. Trimming shortened V by 4 bases and J by 1 base, and 14 bases separated the two germline ends. The CDR3 protein is CASSFRGGKNTEAFF. The CDR3 DNA reads TGTGCCAGCAGCTTCCGAGGAGGAAAGAACACTGAAGCTTTCTTT.

V and J are TRBV3-1 (or the pseudogene TRBV3-2) and TRBJ1-6; 8 positions agree with TRBD1. The germline V gene has CDR1 LGHDT and CDR2 YNNKEL (reference sequence). The CDR3 is 17 amino acids. V lost 2 bases to trimming and J lost 8 bases; unmatched junction nucleotides: 11. The CDR3 DNA reads as TGTGCCAGCAGCCAAACCTTCGGGACAGGATCCTATTCACCCCTCCACTTT. Residues: CASSQTFGTGSYSPLHF.

CDR3 in amino acids: CASSLGTGLVGELFF. The CDR3 nucleotides read TGTGCCAGCAGCTTAGGGACAGGGCTTGTCGGGGAGCTGTTTTTT. This chain links TRBV5-6 with TRBJ2-2; TRBD1 aligns across 9 bases. The V gene's germline CDR1 is SGHDT and CDR2 YYEEEE. V shed 2 bases, J shed 7 bases, and the junction held 6 bases outside the gene matches. The CDR3 totals 15 residues. The complete variable domain, with remaining parts taken from reference TRBV5-6 and TRBJ2-2, reads DAGVTQSPTHLIKTRGQQVTLRCSPKSGHDTVSWYQQALGQGPQFIFQYYEEEERQRGNFPDRFSGHQFPNYSSELNVNALLLGDSALYLCASSLGTGLVGELFFGEGSRLTVL.